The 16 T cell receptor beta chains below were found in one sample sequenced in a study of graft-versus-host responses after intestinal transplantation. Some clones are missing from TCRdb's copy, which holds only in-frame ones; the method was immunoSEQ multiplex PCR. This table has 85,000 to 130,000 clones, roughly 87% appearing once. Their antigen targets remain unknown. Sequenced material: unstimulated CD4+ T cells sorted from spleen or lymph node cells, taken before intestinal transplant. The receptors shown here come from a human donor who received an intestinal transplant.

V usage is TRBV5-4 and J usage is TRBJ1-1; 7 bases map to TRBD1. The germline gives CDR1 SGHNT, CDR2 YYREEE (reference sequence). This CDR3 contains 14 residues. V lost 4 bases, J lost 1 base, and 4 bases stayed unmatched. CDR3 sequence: CASSPGQANTEAFF. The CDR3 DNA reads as TGTGCCAGCAGCCCCGGACAGGCGAACACTGAAGCTTTCTTT.

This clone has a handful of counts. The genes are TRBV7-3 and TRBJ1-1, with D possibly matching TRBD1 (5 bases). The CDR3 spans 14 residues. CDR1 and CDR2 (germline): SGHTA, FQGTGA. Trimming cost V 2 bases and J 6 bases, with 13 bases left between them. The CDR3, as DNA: TGTGCCAGCAGCTTATGGGGCGGAGGCTCTGAAGCTTTCTTT. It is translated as CASSLWGGGSEAFF.

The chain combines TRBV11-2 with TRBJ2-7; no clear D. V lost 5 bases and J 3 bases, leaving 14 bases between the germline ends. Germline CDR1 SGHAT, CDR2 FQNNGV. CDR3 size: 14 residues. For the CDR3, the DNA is TGTGCCAGCAGCCCACCGGTAATCAGCTACGAGCAGTACTTC. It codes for CASSPPVISYEQYF.

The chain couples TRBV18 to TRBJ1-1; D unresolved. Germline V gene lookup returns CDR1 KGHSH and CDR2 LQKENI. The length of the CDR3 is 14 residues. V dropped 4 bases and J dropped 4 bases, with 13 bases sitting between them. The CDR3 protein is CASSRKSGGTEAFF. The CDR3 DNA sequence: TGTGCCAGCTCACGGAAGTCGGGCGGCACTGAAGCTTTCTTT.

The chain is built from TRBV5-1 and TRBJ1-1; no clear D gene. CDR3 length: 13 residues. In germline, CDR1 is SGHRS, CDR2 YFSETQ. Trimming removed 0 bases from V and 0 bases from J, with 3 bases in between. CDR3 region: CASSLALNTEAFF. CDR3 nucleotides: TGCGCCAGCAGCTTGGCCTTGAACACTGAAGCTTTCTTT.

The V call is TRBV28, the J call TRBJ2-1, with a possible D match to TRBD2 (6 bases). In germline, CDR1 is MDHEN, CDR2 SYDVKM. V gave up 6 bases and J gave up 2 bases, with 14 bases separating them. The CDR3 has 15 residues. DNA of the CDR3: TGTGCCAGCAGGCACCGGGACTCCGCCTACAATGAGCAGTTCTTC. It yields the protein CASRHRDSAYNEQFF.

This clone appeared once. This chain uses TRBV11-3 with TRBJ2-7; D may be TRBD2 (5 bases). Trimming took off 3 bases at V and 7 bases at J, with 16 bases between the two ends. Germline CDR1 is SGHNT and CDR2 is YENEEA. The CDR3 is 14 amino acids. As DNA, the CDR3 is TGTGCCAGCAGCTTTCGGGGAGCGTCGGGGGAGCAGTACTTC. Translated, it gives CASSFRGASGEQYF.

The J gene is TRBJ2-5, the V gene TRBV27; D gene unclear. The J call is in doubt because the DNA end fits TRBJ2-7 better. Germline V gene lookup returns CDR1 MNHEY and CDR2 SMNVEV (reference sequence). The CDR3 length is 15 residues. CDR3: CASSSGPLVAYEQYF. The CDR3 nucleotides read TGTGCCAGCAGTTCCGGGCCCTTAGTTGCCTACGAGCAGTACTTC.

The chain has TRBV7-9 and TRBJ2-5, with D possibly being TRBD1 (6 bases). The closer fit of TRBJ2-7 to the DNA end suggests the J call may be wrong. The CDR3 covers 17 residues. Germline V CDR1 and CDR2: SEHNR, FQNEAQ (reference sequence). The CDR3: CASSLRGDTDWSYEQYF. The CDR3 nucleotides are TGTGCCAGCAGCTTAAGAGGGGACACGGACTGGTCCTACGAGCAGTACTTC.

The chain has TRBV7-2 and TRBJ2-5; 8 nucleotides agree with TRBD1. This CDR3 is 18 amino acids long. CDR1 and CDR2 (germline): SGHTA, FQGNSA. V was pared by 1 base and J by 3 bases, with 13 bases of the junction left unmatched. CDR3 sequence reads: CASSLGGQGAGLEETQYF. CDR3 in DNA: TGTGCCAGCAGCTTAGGGGGGCAGGGGGCTGGGTTGGAAGAGACCCAGTACTTC.

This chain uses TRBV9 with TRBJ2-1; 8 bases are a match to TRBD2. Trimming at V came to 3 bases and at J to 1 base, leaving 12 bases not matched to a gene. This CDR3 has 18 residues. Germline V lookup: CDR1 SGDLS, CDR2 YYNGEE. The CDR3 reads CASSAGASGRGSYNEQFF. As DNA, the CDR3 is TGTGCCAGCAGCGCGGGGGCCAGCGGGAGAGGTTCCTACAATGAGCAGTTCTTC.

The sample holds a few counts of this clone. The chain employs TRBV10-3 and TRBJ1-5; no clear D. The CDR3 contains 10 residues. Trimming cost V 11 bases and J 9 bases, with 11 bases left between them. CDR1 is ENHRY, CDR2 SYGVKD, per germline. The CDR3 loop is CAAPWGPQHF. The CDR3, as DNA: TGTGCCGCCCCGTGGGGGCCCCAGCATTTT.

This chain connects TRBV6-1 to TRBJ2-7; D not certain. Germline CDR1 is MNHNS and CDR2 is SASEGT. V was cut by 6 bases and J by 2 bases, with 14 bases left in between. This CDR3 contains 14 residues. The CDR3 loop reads CASRRVPTAYEQYF. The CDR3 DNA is TGTGCCAGCAGAAGGGTCCCGACGGCCTACGAGCAGTACTTC.

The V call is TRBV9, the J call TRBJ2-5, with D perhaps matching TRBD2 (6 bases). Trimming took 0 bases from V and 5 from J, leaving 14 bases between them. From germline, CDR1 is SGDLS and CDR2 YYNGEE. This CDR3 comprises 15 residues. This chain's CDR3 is CASSVGGRGMETQYF. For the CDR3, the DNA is TGTGCCAGCAGCGTAGGCGGGCGCGGGATGGAGACCCAGTACTTC.

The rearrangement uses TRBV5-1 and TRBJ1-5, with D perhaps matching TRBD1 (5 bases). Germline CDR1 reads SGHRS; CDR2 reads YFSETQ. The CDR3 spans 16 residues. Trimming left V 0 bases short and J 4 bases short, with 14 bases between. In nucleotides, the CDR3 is TGCGCCAGCAGCTTGGAGTTCCGACAGCATAATCAGCCCCAGCATTTT. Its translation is CASSLEFRQHNQPQHF.

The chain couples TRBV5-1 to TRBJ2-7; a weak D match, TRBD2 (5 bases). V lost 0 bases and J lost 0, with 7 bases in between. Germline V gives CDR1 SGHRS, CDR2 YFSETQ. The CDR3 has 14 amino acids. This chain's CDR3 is CASSLVGSSYEQYF. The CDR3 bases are TGCGCCAGCAGCTTGGTGGGGAGCTCCTACGAGCAGTACTTC.